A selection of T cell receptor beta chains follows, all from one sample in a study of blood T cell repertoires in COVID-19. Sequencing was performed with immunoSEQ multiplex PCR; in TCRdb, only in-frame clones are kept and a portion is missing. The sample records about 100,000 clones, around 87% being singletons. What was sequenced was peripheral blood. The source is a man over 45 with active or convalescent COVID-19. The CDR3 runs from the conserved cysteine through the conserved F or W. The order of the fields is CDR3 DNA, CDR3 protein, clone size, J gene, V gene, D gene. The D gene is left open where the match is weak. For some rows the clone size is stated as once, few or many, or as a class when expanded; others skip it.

CDR3 DNA: TGCGCCAGCAGCTTGGAGGACAGGTTGAGTTCACCCCTCCACTTT; CDR3 protein: CASSLEDRLSSPLHF; clone size: few; J gene: TRBJ1-6; V gene: TRBV5-1; D gene: TRBD1
CDR3 DNA: TGCAGCGTTACACTACTGGGACAATCCTACGAGCAGTACTTC; CDR3 protein: CSVTLLGQSYEQYF; clone size: NA; J gene: TRBJ2-7; V gene: TRBV29-1; D gene: NA
CDR3 DNA: TGCGCCAGCAGCCTCCGGGGGGATAGCAATCAGCCCCAGCATTTT; CDR3 protein: CASSLRGDSNQPQHF; clone size: NA; J gene: TRBJ1-5; V gene: TRBV5-1; D gene: NA
CDR3 DNA: TGTGCCAGCAGTGAAGGGCGAACGAGCGGAAAACTGTTTTTT; CDR3 protein: CASSEGRTSGKLFF; clone size: NA; J gene: TRBJ1-4; V gene: TRBV6-4; D gene: NA
CDR3 DNA: TGTGCCAGCAGCACAGGGGGCACAGATACGCAGTATTTT; CDR3 protein: CASSTGGTDTQYF; clone size: once; J gene: TRBJ2-3; V gene: TRBV2; D gene: TRBD1
CDR3 DNA: TGCAGCCTTTGGGAGGCGGACAGGGGGCCATATGGCTACACCTTC; CDR3 protein: CSLWEADRGPYGYTF; clone size: NA; J gene: TRBJ1-2; V gene: TRBV29-1; D gene: TRBD1
CDR3 DNA: TGTGCCAGCAGGGGGCTCAACGAGCAGTACTTC; CDR3 protein: CASRGLNEQYF; clone size: NA; J gene: TRBJ2-7; V gene: TRBV28; D gene: NA
CDR3 DNA: TGTGCCAGTAGTCCCCGGACAGGGACTCCTAGTCAGCCCCAGCATTTT; CDR3 protein: CASSPRTGTPSQPQHF; clone size: NA; J gene: TRBJ1-5; V gene: TRBV19; D gene: TRBD1
CDR3 DNA: TGTGCCAGCAGCTCAGTTTGGGGAAACACCATATATTTT; CDR3 protein: CASSSVWGNTIYF; clone size: NA; J gene: TRBJ1-3; V gene: TRBV7-2; D gene: NA
CDR3 DNA: TGTGCCAGCAGGGAACACCAGGGTAAAGACTTCCTCACCTTC; CDR3 protein: CASREHQGKDFLTF; clone size: NA; J gene: TRBJ1-2; V gene: TRBV6-1; D gene: NA
CDR3 DNA: TGTGCCAGCAGCCAAGAGGGCAGTTCCTACGAGCAGTACTTC; CDR3 protein: CASSQEGSSYEQYF; clone size: NA; J gene: TRBJ2-7; V gene: TRBV3-1/TRBV3-2; D gene: NA
CDR3 DNA: TGTGCCAGCACAGGGGGCAATCAGCCCCAGCATTTT; CDR3 protein: CASTGGNQPQHF; clone size: NA; J gene: TRBJ1-5; V gene: TRBV6-5; D gene: NA
CDR3 DNA: TGTGCCAGCAGCCCGGGACTAGCGGGGGCCGTCCTCACCGGGGAGCTGTTTTTT; CDR3 protein: CASSPGLAGAVLTGELFF; clone size: once; J gene: TRBJ2-2; V gene: TRBV7-9; D gene: TRBD2
CDR3 DNA: TGTGCCAGTAGTATAAACCCGGGACAGGTAGAGTACTATGGCTACACCTTC; CDR3 protein: CASSINPGQVEYYGYTF; clone size: NA; J gene: TRBJ1-2; V gene: TRBV19; D gene: TRBD1
CDR3 DNA: TGTGCCAGCAGCTTTGACACGTATGGCTACACCTTC; CDR3 protein: CASSFDTYGYTF; clone size: NA; J gene: TRBJ1-2; V gene: TRBV7-9; D gene: NA
CDR3 DNA: TGTGCCACCAGCAGAGATTTGGTGGGGCGTGGGTCCTACAATGAGCAGTTCTTC; CDR3 protein: CATSRDLVGRGSYNEQFF; clone size: NA; J gene: TRBJ2-1; V gene: TRBV15; D gene: NA
CDR3 DNA: TGTGCCAGCGCGGCTAGCGGGGGGGAAGAGACCCAGTACTTC; CDR3 protein: CASAASGGEETQYF; clone size: NA; J gene: TRBJ2-5; V gene: TRBV3-1/TRBV3-2; D gene: TRBD2
CDR3 DNA: TGTGCCAGCAGCTTGGGACTAGCGGGGGCGCGGGGCACAGATACGCAGTATTTT; CDR3 protein: CASSLGLAGARGTDTQYF; clone size: NA; J gene: TRBJ2-3; V gene: TRBV5-4; D gene: TRBD2
CDR3 DNA: TGTGCCAGCAGAGGGGGGGCAGATACGCAGTATTTT; CDR3 protein: CASRGGADTQYF; clone size: NA; J gene: TRBJ2-3; V gene: TRBV12-3/TRBV12-4; D gene: NA
CDR3 DNA: TGTGCCAGCAGTTATACAGGGGTCGAAAAACTGTTTTTT; CDR3 protein: CASSYTGVEKLFF; clone size: few; J gene: TRBJ1-4; V gene: TRBV6-6; D gene: TRBD1
CDR3 DNA: TGCGCCAGCAGCTTAACAGGAAAGGAAGGCTACACCTTC; CDR3 protein: CASSLTGKEGYTF; clone size: NA; J gene: TRBJ1-2; V gene: TRBV5-1; D gene: NA
CDR3 DNA: TGTGCCAGCAGCCAAATGGGGACAGGGGGTGAGACCCAGTACTTC; CDR3 protein: CASSQMGTGGETQYF; clone size: NA; J gene: TRBJ2-5; V gene: TRBV14; D gene: TRBD1
CDR3 DNA: TGTGCCAGCAGCCAAGATAAATTAACAGGGTCTCATCAAGAGACCCAGTACTTC; CDR3 protein: CASSQDKLTGSHQETQYF; clone size: NA; J gene: TRBJ2-5; V gene: TRBV3-1/TRBV3-2; D gene: NA
CDR3 DNA: TGTGCCAGCTCACCAGCGGGACAGGGTAGTCAGCCCCAGCATTTT; CDR3 protein: CASSPAGQGSQPQHF; clone size: NA; J gene: TRBJ1-5; V gene: TRBV18; D gene: TRBD1
CDR3 DNA: TGCGCCAGCAGCGAGACAGGGAACACTAATGAAAAACTGTTTTTT; CDR3 protein: CASSETGNTNEKLFF; clone size: NA; J gene: TRBJ1-4; V gene: TRBV5-1; D gene: TRBD1
CDR3 DNA: TGTGCCAGCAGCTTAGGGGATAGGACACATGAAAAACTGTTTTTT; CDR3 protein: CASSLGDRTHEKLFF; clone size: NA; J gene: TRBJ1-4; V gene: TRBV7-9; D gene: NA
CDR3 DNA: TGTGCCAGCATCAAACAGCAGAACACTGAAGCTTTCTTT; CDR3 protein: CASIKQQNTEAFF; clone size: NA; J gene: TRBJ1-1; V gene: TRBV5-8; D gene: NA
CDR3 DNA: TGTGCCAGCAGCTTAGGGGGGGACAGGTCCACAGATACGCAGTATTTT; CDR3 protein: CASSLGGDRSTDTQYF; clone size: NA; J gene: TRBJ2-3; V gene: TRBV11-3; D gene: TRBD1
CDR3 DNA: TGCGCCAGCAGTGGTGACAGGGGTGGTTTCGTTGGCACTGAAGCTTTCTTT; CDR3 protein: CASSGDRGGFVGTEAFF; clone size: NA; J gene: TRBJ1-1; V gene: TRBV10-2; D gene: TRBD1
CDR3 DNA: TGTGCCAGCATTGAGGACACCCCCTACGAGCAGTACTTC; CDR3 protein: CASIEDTPYEQYF; clone size: NA; J gene: TRBJ2-7; V gene: TRBV11-2; D gene: NA
CDR3 DNA: TGTGCCAGCAGCGGGGAGGGGCCGTATGGCTACACCTTC; CDR3 protein: CASSGEGPYGYTF; clone size: NA; J gene: TRBJ1-2; V gene: TRBV9; D gene: NA
CDR3 DNA: TGTGCCAGCAGTGCCGGGACAGGGGCTGGAAACACCATATATTTT; CDR3 protein: CASSAGTGAGNTIYF; clone size: NA; J gene: TRBJ1-3; V gene: TRBV6-4; D gene: TRBD1
CDR3 DNA: TGCGCCAGCAGCTTGTGGGGAGGGGGCACAGATACGCAGTATTTT; CDR3 protein: CASSLWGGGTDTQYF; clone size: NA; J gene: TRBJ2-3; V gene: TRBV5-1; D gene: TRBD2
CDR3 DNA: TGCGCCAGCAGCCAAGAAGGTTCGGGGATTAGCAATCAGCCCCAGCATTTT; CDR3 protein: CASSQEGSGISNQPQHF; clone size: NA; J gene: TRBJ1-5; V gene: TRBV4-1; D gene: NA
CDR3 DNA: TGCAGCGCAAACCTTCAGGGTACTGAAGCTTTCTTT; CDR3 protein: CSANLQGTEAFF; clone size: few; J gene: TRBJ1-1; V gene: TRBV29-1; D gene: NA
CDR3 DNA: TGTGCCAGCAGCTTAGATGGGGCAGGGGCAAGCAATCAGCCCCAGCATTTT; CDR3 protein: CASSLDGAGASNQPQHF; clone size: NA; J gene: TRBJ1-5; V gene: TRBV7-8; D gene: NA
CDR3 DNA: TGTGCCAGCAGTTTATTAGCAGGGTACACTGAAGCTTTCTTT; CDR3 protein: CASSLLAGYTEAFF; clone size: NA; J gene: TRBJ1-1; V gene: TRBV28; D gene: NA
CDR3 DNA: TGCGCCAGCAGCTTGGAGGGGGGGAGCAATGAGCAGTTCTTC; CDR3 protein: CASSLEGGSNEQFF; clone size: NA; J gene: TRBJ2-1; V gene: TRBV5-1; D gene: NA